The source of this T cell receptor beta chain is a study of read filtering for tumor transcriptome and immune sequencing. Turning to the study itself: Per sample, TCR-region reads ranged about 4 to 10.27 million by IR-seq, 85 to 1273 by RNA-seq. Findings and limits, study-wide: About four fifths of IR-seq clonotypes had one read, totaling about 3.5% of reads; RNA-seq: roughly 76% and 46%. The sorted CD138-negative fraction was a mixed bone marrow immune population, not purified T cells. RNA-seq captured clonotypes less deeply and reliably than IR-seq.

This clonotype was seen many times. No antigen is known for it. The library was built from about 400 ng RNA with molecular barcoded adaptors for alpha/delta and beta/gamma chains. TCRdb redid the calling of the reads with MiXCR, one entry per CDR3 protein. The table includes about 90,000 distinct CDR3 sequences, more than 9% detected once. With 0 bases removed from V and 3 bases from J, the gap between germline ends came to 6 bases. Per germline, CDR1 GTSNPN and CDR2 SVGIG (reference sequence). CDR3 length equals 13 residues. This chain links TRBV30 with TRBJ1-5; D not certain. This receptor was taken from a donor at least 40 years old with multiple myeloma. Sequenced material: a population of CD138-negative cells sorted from bone marrow. CDR3 coding DNA: TGTGCCTGGAGTGTAATCCCCAATCAGCCCCAGCATTTT. Translation gives CAWSVIPNQPQHF.